The T cell receptor beta chain under discussion was sequenced for a study of cytomegalovirus exposure and HLA in healthy donors (TCRdb year 2017). Context from the whole study: According to a later analysis, the 120 or so validation repertoires were produced on the same platform as the 680 or so repertoires of the first cohort. The study aimed to test whether cataloging public T cell receptors could reveal signatures of past pathogen exposure. In addition to the first cohort of around 670 subjects, a separate validation cohort of 120 different subjects was used. High-throughput TCR immunosequencing, statistical association of individual TCRs with disease status, and machine learning were combined to predict cytomegalovirus infection status.

As for this clone: It has no known antigen specificity. Base qualities are not provided; no much larger clone lies one nucleotide away.

Separate from the approximately 730-subject first cohort, the validation cohort of roughly 130 subjects was the group to which the donors belonged. Receptor amplification or capture employed the immunoSEQ multiplex PCR assay. As for the original processing: A statistical classification framework was built for diagnosing cytomegalovirus status from the catalog of TCR beta chain sequences. Drawn from immuneACCESS, this table holds only the in-frame rearrangements with V and J called that TCRdb kept. Clones are partly lost; checked studies trace under half to an unresolved V gene and leave the rest unexplained. V, J and clone size were drawn from that table, and D and trimming were deduced from the DNA. This sample holds 300,000 to 350,000 clones; 88% were observed only once. Roughly 0.96% of the sample belongs to the ten largest clones. Results the study describes overall, beyond this receptor: The authors suggested that the approach could potentially be generalized to other disease states and immunological phenotypes. In a later analysis, TCRs clustered in the first cohort were found to also tend to co-occur in the approximately 110 validation repertoires, with 94% of cluster scores above 0. The study listed around 160 TCR beta chains as associated with cytomegalovirus. A few of the identified cytomegalovirus-associated TCR beta chains were confirmed in vitro to be specific for cytomegalovirus antigens. The validation cohort had no HLA typing available for a later analysis, so co-occurrence within that cohort was assessed over all 120 or so repertoires. Most TCR sequences were seen in very few donors, while some public TCRs were found in many individuals. The classifier was reported to diagnose cytomegalovirus status with high specificity and sensitivity in both the original and validation cohorts.

The clonotype was recovered from a man aged 25 to 45 in good health and CMV-seronegative. Sequenced input: PBMCs.

The CDR3 has the sequence CASSSGQLLEKLFF. The sequenced DNA: TGTGCCAGTAGTAGTGGACAGTTGTTGGAAAAACTGTTTTTT. The chain joins TRBV19 to TRBJ1-4; the D segment could be TRBD1, given 6 matching bases. The CDR3 numbers 14 residues from cysteine through phenylalanine. CDR3 DNA is the only sequence kept; it has 42 bases, read in frame from the first base. Taken from the germline V gene (reference sequence), the CDR1 and CDR2 loops are LNHDA and SQIVND. V is reduced by 4 bases and J by 8 bases, leaving a spacing of 14 bases between them.